This T cell receptor (beta chain) was recovered during a study of T cells in Graves' hyperthyroidism and ophthalmopathy. There were TCR beta CDR3 regions amplified from RNA transcripts. Using the HTBI primer set, a first-round RT-PCR was run on the TCR CDR3. Each CDR3 protein gets one entry after TCRdb re-called the multiplex PCR reads with MiXCR. This table has fewer than 550,000 distinct CDR3 sequences, more than 15% appearing once. This clonotype was detected a few times. This CDR3 has 19 residues. Germline V CDR1 and CDR2: MNHNS, SASEGT. The trim removed 2 bases at V and 5 bases at J, leaving 18 bases unmatched.

This TCR was recovered from a woman under 30 with Graves' hyperthyroidism. Sequencing input: blood. V is TRBV6-1 and J is TRBJ2-5; TRBD2 matches 9 bases. CDR3 bases: TGTGCCAGCAGTGAATTCGTTAGCGGGAGTGGGGGTCCGGGTGAGACCCAGTACTTC. This encodes CASSEFVSGSGGPGETQYF.